This T cell receptor beta chain appears in the sequencing data of a study of shared clonotypes between healthy human individuals. Looking at the study overall: CD4 naive and memory got three plates each, CD8 naive two, CD8 memory one.

It was at deep level that the assay was run. Repertoires were generated with immunoSEQ multiplex PCR, while TCRdb's copy carries only in-frame clones and drops some. Of about 530,000 clones listed, about 96% are singletons. The germline V and J ends were trimmed by 4 bases and 6 bases, with 16 bases remaining between them. Germline V lookup: CDR1 MNHEY, CDR2 SVGAGI. The CDR3 sequence is 14 residues long. Study-wide results and caveats: An anticipated effect of sequencing depth on clonotype sharing among donors was recognized.

Details on this clone: Its antigen is not known.

The specimen was naive CD4+ T cells sorted from blood. Subset specified: CD45RA+ positively selected. The rearrangement joins TRBV6-5 to TRBJ2-7, with D possibly called TRBD1 or TRBD2 (5 bases each). This TCR was recovered from a woman in her 30s in good health. CDR3 protein: CASSSTGTRFEQYF. The CDR3, as DNA: TGTGCCAGCAGTTCGACTGGGACCCGCTTCGAGCAGTACTTC.